Below, 22 T cell receptor beta chains from the same sample are listed, as sequenced in a study of regulatory T cells in long-lasting Graves disease. Time point noted: newly diagnosed GD, antithyroid drugs for less than 3 months. Preparation of the TCR library used RNA extracted from PBMCs. According to the study, TCR beta libraries were built with iRepertoire HTBI primers and CDR3-region Arm-PCR. MiXCR, applied by TCRdb to the multiplex PCR reads, yields one record per CDR3 protein. The sample lists some 340,000 distinct CDR3 sequences; 12% were seen once. These same records also appear under a second study, on T cells in Graves' hyperthyroidism and ophthalmopathy.

Material: peripheral blood mononuclear cells (PBMCs), obtained at new diagnosis, from a patient treated with antithyroid drugs. Receptors originate from a woman under 30 with Graves disease.

This clonotype was found many times. The chain has TRBV4-2 and TRBJ1-1, with D tentatively TRBD1 (5 bases). The CDR3 sequence is 16 residues long. V gave up 0 bases and J gave up 4 bases, with 15 bases separating them. Germline V gives CDR1 LGHNA, CDR2 YNFKEQ. CDR3 sequence (DNA): TGTGCCAGCAGCCAAGATGTAGGGTTCGGGGGCACTGAAGCTTTCTTT. Amino acid sequence: CASSQDVGFGGTEAFF.

This clonotype showed up many times. This chain connects TRBV29-1 to TRBJ2-2, with 7 bases fitting TRBD1. The J segment lost 4 bases and the V segment lost 4 bases, leaving 3 bases of the junction unmatched. The CDR3 has 13 amino acids. Germline loops: CDR1 SQVTM, CDR2 ANQGSEA. The CDR3 sequence: CSVGSGGTGELFF. CDR3 coding DNA: TGCAGCGTTGGGTCAGGGGGCACCGGGGAGCTGTTTTTT.

This clonotype occurred many times. The chain couples TRBV20-1 to TRBJ1-1, with D unclear. Per germline, CDR1 DFQATT and CDR2 SNEGSKA (reference sequence). The CDR3 covers 16 residues. V lost 1 base to trimming and J lost 3 bases, with 18 bases between them. The CDR3 spells CSARGAVKVWDTEAFF. In DNA, the CDR3 is TGCAGTGCTAGAGGGGCAGTTAAGGTTTGGGACACTGAAGCTTTCTTT.

This clonotype showed up just a few times. DNA of the CDR3: TGTGCCAGCAGTTTGTACAGCGTACAAGAGACCCAGTACTTC. Protein: CASSLYSVQETQYF. V gene TRBV12-3 or TRBV12-4 combines with J gene TRBJ2-5, with D uncertain. The CDR3 extends over 14 amino acids. Trimming left V 3 bases short and J 2 bases short, with 10 bases between.

In this sample, this clonotype turned up many times. V is TRBV18 and J is TRBJ2-2; 8 bases map to TRBD1. CDR1 and CDR2 from the germline V gene are KGHSH and LQKENI. V lost 3 bases and J lost 1; bases outside the gene matches: 7. CDR3 length: 17 amino acids. The CDR3 DNA is TGTGCCAGCTCACCGCCTTTCGGACAGGGGAACACCGGGGAGCTGTTTTTT. Protein product: CASSPPFGQGNTGELFF.

On this clonotype itself: At one end the junction does not follow the germline gene, possibly because of a read error. The chain is built from TRBV5-1 and TRBJ2-1; D perhaps matches TRBD2 (6 bases). This CDR3 has 15 residues. Germline V gene sequence: CDR1 SGHRS, CDR2 YFSETQ. CDR3 bases: TGCGCCAGCAGCTTGCAGCGGGTTACCTACAATGAACAGTTCTTC. This sequence encodes CASSLQRVTYNEQFF.

The table lists this clonotype with many counts. This sequence joins TRBV28 and TRBJ1-5; TRBD1 matches at 7 bases. After removal of 6 bases from V and 6 bases from J, the junction contained 11 bases not matched to a gene. CDR3 length: 15 amino acids. Germline CDR1 and CDR2: MDHEN and SYDVKM. The CDR3: CASSRDRAFAQPQHF. In DNA, the CDR3 is TGTGCCAGCAGCCGTGACAGGGCATTCGCTCAGCCCCAGCATTTT. The entire variable domain, with the rest obtained from reference TRBV28 and TRBJ1-5, is as follows: DVKVTQSSRYLVKRTGEKVFLECVQDMDHENMFWYRQDPGLGLRLIYFSYDVKMKEKGDIPEGYSVSREKKERFSLILESASTNQTSMYLCASSRDRAFAQPQHFGDGTRLSIL.

This clonotype occurred many times. J is TRBJ2-5 and V is TRBV11-2; D is possibly TRBD2 (5 bases). CDR1 SGHAT and CDR2 FQNNGV come from the germline V gene. This CDR3 contains 15 residues. The V gene lost 5 bases and the J gene lost 2 bases, with 15 bases spanning the gap. The CDR3: CASSTIASGQETQYF. The CDR3, as DNA: TGTGCCAGCAGCACCATCGCGAGCGGACAAGAGACCCAGTACTTC. The entire variable domain, with the rest obtained from reference TRBV11-2 and TRBJ2-5, is as follows: EAGVAQSPRYKIIEKRQSVAFWCNPISGHATLYWYQQILGQGPKLLIQFQNNGVVDDSQLPKDRFSAERLKGVDSTLKIQPAKLEDSAVYLCASSTIASGQETQYFGPGTRLLVL.

There are many counts of this clonotype. The chain has TRBV5-1 and TRBJ2-7; 10 nucleotides align to TRBD2. In germline, CDR1 is SGHRS, CDR2 YFSETQ. Trimming took 0 bases from V and 5 from J; bases not matched to a gene: 5. This CDR3 has 15 amino acids. The CDR3 bases are TGCGCCAGCAGCTTGGCCTGGGGGACTAGCGACGAGCAGTACTTC. Translation: CASSLAWGTSDEQYF.

The V call is TRBV6-1, the J call TRBJ2-1; D is possibly TRBD2 (6 bases). This CDR3 has 12 amino acids. The germline V and J ends were trimmed by 6 bases and 8 bases, with 11 bases remaining between them. The germline gives CDR1 MNHNS, CDR2 SASEGT. This CDR3 is CASSSGEHEQFF. As DNA, the CDR3 is TGTGCCAGCAGCTCGGGAGAACATGAGCAGTTCTTC.

This clonotype was seen ten or more times. The V gene is TRBV13, the J gene TRBJ2-3, with a weak D call TRBD2 (5 bases). This CDR3 has 13 residues. V was shortened by 5 bases and J by 4 bases, with 10 bases between the two germline ends. Germline CDR1 and CDR2: PRHDT and FYEKMQ (reference sequence). This chain's CDR3 is CASSPRVPDTQYF. CDR3 in DNA: TGTGCCAGCAGCCCGCGGGTCCCAGATACGCAGTATTTT.

This clonotype appeared many times. This chain uses TRBV4-3 with TRBJ1-1; no reliable D call. From germline, CDR1 is LGHNA and CDR2 YSLEER. The CDR3 sequence is 14 residues long. Trimming removed 2 bases from V and 7 bases from J, with 14 bases in between. CDR3 sequence reads: CASSQRGIQDEAFF. CDR3 coding DNA: TGCGCCAGCAGCCAAAGAGGGATTCAGGATGAAGCTTTCTTT.

The J gene is TRBJ2-2, the V gene TRBV7-9; D remains unclear. Germline CDR1 SEHNR, CDR2 FQNEAQ (reference sequence). V lost 5 bases, J lost 0 bases, and 13 bases lay in between. The CDR3 has 16 residues. CDR3 in DNA: TGTGCCAGCAGCACTCGGTGGGGTGCGAACACCGGGGAGCTGTTTTTT. Protein: CASSTRWGANTGELFF.

This clonotype was counted many times. V and J are TRBV30 and TRBJ2-1; possible D gene TRBD2, 5 bases. This CDR3 region has 12 residues. Trimming took off 0 bases at V and 10 bases at J, with 10 bases between the two ends. The germline gives CDR1 GTSNPN, CDR2 SVGIG (reference sequence). The CDR3 coding sequence is TGTGCCTGGAGTGTACTAGGCTGGGAGCAGTTCTTC. Translation gives CAWSVLGWEQFF.

This clonotype was counted many times. The chain couples TRBV30 to TRBJ2-7; D unclear. CDR1 is GTSNPN, CDR2 SVGIG, per germline (reference sequence). This CDR3 region has 13 residues. Trimming took off 0 bases at V and 2 bases at J, with 8 bases between the two ends. CDR3 in DNA: TGTGCCTGGAGTGTAGGCCGGGCCTACGAGCAGTACTTC. This encodes CAWSVGRAYEQYF.

This clonotype was counted many times. V and J are TRBV12-3 or TRBV12-4 and TRBJ1-4; D remains ambiguous. The CDR3 has 13 amino acids. V lost 6 bases, J lost 0 bases, and 5 bases lay in between. The CDR3 reads CASRRATNEKLFF. CDR3 nucleotide sequence: TGTGCCAGCAGGAGGGCAACTAATGAAAAACTGTTTTTT.

A remark on this clonotype: This sequence may be a read error, since a much larger clone differs from it by one base. The chain carries TRBV4-3 and TRBJ2-7; tentative D call: TRBD2 (5 bases). The ends were cut back, 4 bases at V and 7 bases at J, with 14 bases in the middle. Germline V gene data show CDR1 as LGHNA and CDR2 as YSLEER. CDR3 length: 13 amino acids. CDR3 protein: CASSLGATTEQYF. For the CDR3, the DNA is TGCGCCAGCAGCCTAGGAGCGACTACTGAGCAGTACTTC.

This clonotype was seen many times. CDR3 in DNA: TGTGCCAGCAGCTCCGGAGGGACAGGTTCCATGAACACTGAAGCTTTCTTT. Translation: CASSSGGTGSMNTEAFF. This rearrangement joins TRBV11-1 to TRBJ1-1, with TRBD1 matching 8 bases. V shed 4 bases, J shed 0 bases, and the junction held 10 bases outside the gene matches. The CDR3 length is 17 residues. From germline, CDR1 is SGHAT and CDR2 FQDESV (reference sequence).

The table lists this clonotype with many counts. The CDR3 DNA sequence: TGTGCCACCAGCAGAGAGTCGGGCGGGTGGACTGAAGCTTTCTTT. Encoded protein: CATSRESGGWTEAFF. The chain links TRBV15 to TRBJ1-1; D remains ambiguous. The V gene lost 0 bases and the J gene lost 5 bases, with 13 bases spanning the gap. Germline values: CDR1 LNHNV, CDR2 YYDKDF (reference sequence). The CDR3 length is 15 residues.

This clonotype showed up many times. The chain uses TRBV19 and TRBJ1-2, with TRBD1 matching over 9 bases. This CDR3 contains 14 residues. Germline assignment: CDR1 LNHDA and CDR2 SQIVND (reference sequence). V dropped 6 bases and J dropped 5; count of bases not matched to a gene: 7. The CDR3 loop reads CASRPGQGSYGYTF. DNA of the CDR3: TGTGCCAGTAGACCGGGACAGGGATCTTATGGCTACACCTTC.

This chain joins TRBV5-1 and TRBJ2-5; weak D call: TRBD1 (6 bases). The V end lost 0 bases, the J end lost 3 bases, and 12 bases lay between the germline ends. CDR3 length: 15 residues. The germline gives CDR1 SGHRS, CDR2 YFSETQ. CDR3 in amino acids: CASSLVLGQKETQYF. The CDR3 DNA sequence: TGCGCCAGCAGCTTGGTGCTTGGACAGAAAGAGACCCAGTACTTC.

This clonotype was seen repeatedly, ten times or more. The rearrangement joins TRBV12-3 or TRBV12-4 to TRBJ1-5; weak D call: TRBD1 (5 bases). This CDR3 is 13 amino acids long. Deletions cut 7 bases from V and 7 bases from J, with 14 bases between. The CDR3, as DNA: TGTGCCAGCACCCTCAGGGCGGAGCAGCCCCAGCATTTT. It translates to CASTLRAEQPQHF.